The rows below give T cell receptor beta chains drawn from one sample of a study of Graves' ophthalmopathy and Graves' hyperthyroidism. MiXCR, applied by TCRdb to the multiplex PCR reads, yields one record per CDR3 protein. The sample lists about half a million distinct CDR3 sequences, roughly 14% occurring once. Sequenced sample: blood. These receptors were collected from a woman aged 25-40 years with Graves' ophthalmopathy. Both conserved end residues are part of each CDR3. The order of the fields is J gene, D gene, clone size, V gene, CDR3 protein, CDR3 DNA. D genes are given only for firm matches. A row's size may be missing; if present it is once, few, many or a size class.

TRBJ1-6,NA,NA,TRBV20-1,CSAGTPNSPLHF,TGCAGTGCTGGGACACCGAATTCACCCCTCCACTTT
TRBJ2-7,TRBD1,many,TRBV28,CASSPRQGNYEQYF,TGTGCCAGCAGCCCTCGACAGGGCAACTACGAGCAGTACTTC
TRBJ2-7,NA,many,TRBV6-5,CASSYSTNSYEQYF,TGTGCCAGCAGTTACTCGACCAACTCCTACGAGCAGTACTTC
TRBJ2-6,NA,few,TRBV11-1,CASSLYVGADSGANVLTF,TGTGCCAGCAGCTTATATGTCGGGGCCGACTCTGGGGCCAACGTCCTGACTTTC
TRBJ2-5,NA,many,TRBV30,CAWRGTGAQYF,TGTGCCTGGAGGGGAACCGGGGCCCAGTACTTC
TRBJ2-7,NA,many,TRBV18,CASSPGGDEQYF,TGTGCCAGCTCACCGGGCGGGGACGAGCAGTACTTC
TRBJ1-1,NA,many,TRBV6-1,CASREQGPTEAFF,TGTGCCAGCAGGGAACAGGGACCTACTGAAGCTTTCTTT
TRBJ2-5,NA,few,TRBV12-3/TRBV12-4,CASSSSFTGSEETQYF,TGTGCCAGCAGTTCCTCCTTTACTGGCAGTGAAGAGACCCAGTACTTC
TRBJ2-2,NA,NA,TRBV5-5,CASSRLIYGELFF,TGTGCCAGCAGCCGATTAATATACGGGGAGCTGTTTTTT
TRBJ2-2,NA,many,TRBV4-1,CASSLKDGELFF,TGCGCCAGCAGCCTAAAGGACGGGGAGCTGTTTTTT
TRBJ2-2,NA,many,TRBV19,CASSIRRNTGELFF,TGTGCCAGTAGTATTAGAAGGAACACCGGGGAGCTGTTTTTT
TRBJ2-7,NA,many,TRBV5-1,CASSLDRPTYEQYF,TGCGCCAGCAGCTTGGACAGGCCTACCTACGAGCAGTACTTC
TRBJ1-5,NA,many,TRBV6-2/TRBV6-3,CASSYSRSQPQHF,TGTGCCAGCAGTTACTCGCGTAGTCAGCCCCAGCATTTT
TRBJ1-6,NA,few,TRBV12-3/TRBV12-4,CASSLAPRGSPLHF,TGTGCCAGCAGTTTAGCGCCGAGGGGTTCACCCCTCCACTTT
TRBJ2-5,TRBD2,many,TRBV20-1,CSARAPGLAGGETQYF,TGCAGTGCTAGAGCCCCGGGACTAGCGGGAGGGGAGACCCAGTACTTC
TRBJ1-5,NA,many,TRBV28,CASSPEGSYSNQPQHF,TGTGCCAGCAGTCCCGAGGGGTCGTATAGCAATCAGCCCCAGCATTTT
TRBJ1-5,NA,many,TRBV12-3/TRBV12-4,CASSVTGYSNQPQHF,TGTGCCAGCAGTGTTACAGGGTATAGCAATCAGCCCCAGCATTTT
TRBJ2-7,NA,few,TRBV28,CASNGGRAYEQYF,TGTGCCAGCAATGGGGGCAGAGCCTACGAGCAGTACTTC
TRBJ1-1,NA,many,TRBV7-9,CASSSDGSKAFF,TGTGCCAGCAGCTCAGACGGTTCAAAAGCTTTCTTT
TRBJ2-7,TRBD2,NA,TRBV30,CACDVIAGGLQYF,TGTGCCTGCGACGTAATAGCGGGTGGTCTACAGTACTTC
TRBJ1-1,TRBD1,many,TRBV6-1,CASRGIGTGAFF,TGTGCCAGCAGGGGGATCGGGACAGGAGCTTTCTTT
TRBJ1-5,NA,few,TRBV28,CASSLVGFASNQPQHF,TGTGCCAGCAGTTTGGTGGGGTTCGCTAGCAATCAGCCCCAGCATTTT
TRBJ1-5,NA,NA,TRBV5-1,CASSTDGQINQPQHF,TGCGCCAGCAGCACCGATGGACAGATCAATCAGCCCCAGCATTTT
TRBJ2-7,NA,NA,TRBV30,CAWRGLPAYEQYF,TGTGCCTGGAGGGGTCTACCAGCCTACGAGCAGTACTTC
TRBJ1-1,NA,many,TRBV11-2,CASSESRARMVFF,TGTGCCAGCAGCGAGAGCAGGGCCCGAATGGTTTTCTTT
TRBJ1-2,NA,many,TRBV30,CAWGTGYTF,TGTGCCTGGGGCACGGGCTACACCTTC
TRBJ1-1,NA,few,TRBV30,CAWSLVPVRTEAFF,TGTGCCTGGAGTCTTGTCCCCGTTCGGACTGAAGCTTTCTTT
TRBJ1-2,TRBD1,NA,TRBV27,CASLPIRDRGEYGYTF,TGTGCCAGCCTTCCTATTCGGGACAGGGGCGAGTACGGCTACACCTTC
TRBJ1-1,TRBD1,many,TRBV12-3/TRBV12-4,CASSFVVGQGATEAFF,TGTGCCAGCAGTTTCGTTGTGGGACAGGGGGCCACTGAAGCTTTCTTT
TRBJ1-1,TRBD1,few,TRBV16,CASSHQPTGMNTEAFF,TGTGCCAGCAGCCACCAACCGACAGGGATGAACACTGAAGCTTTCTTT
TRBJ2-7,TRBD1,NA,TRBV27,CASSSTTGVVVEQYF,TGTGCCAGCAGTTCGACGACAGGGGTGGTAGTCGAGCAGTACTTC
TRBJ2-7,TRBD1,many,TRBV12-5,CASVGTGGNEQYF,TGTGCTAGTGTCGGGACAGGAGGGAACGAGCAGTACTTC
TRBJ2-4,TRBD2,many,TRBV6-2/TRBV6-3,CASSGLAGIQYF,TGTGCCAGCTCTGGACTAGCGGGAATTCAGTACTTC
TRBJ1-1,NA,many,TRBV29-1,CSVGGFRGSSEAFF,TGCAGCGTTGGAGGGTTTAGGGGGAGCTCTGAAGCTTTCTTT